This T cell receptor beta chain was documented in a study of cytomegalovirus exposure and HLA in healthy donors. These donors, healthy bone marrow donors, were studied. Donors had nominal health at sampling but likely had unrecorded immune exposures. Looked up from germline, CDR1 is SGHVS and CDR2 is FNYEAQ. The CDR3 totals 15 residues. With 2 bases removed from V and 0 bases from J, the gap between germline ends came to 10 bases. A word on this clone: The antigen is unknown.

General study points: Later on, analysis showed that most CMV-associated TCR beta chains appeared to be HLA-restricted.

It was with 60 Vbeta and 13 Jbeta primers that the PCR ran. Original processing notes: The authors later counted about 80 million unique TCR beta chains, roughly 10 million of them shared. Profiling relied on immunoSEQ multiplex PCR, and the TCRdb table lists in-frame clones only, not all of them. The D gene and trimming were derived from the DNA, and the V and J assignments and clone size from that table. The sample includes 180,000 or so clones, 82% of them seen just once. This chain links TRBV7-6 with TRBJ1-1; tentative D call: TRBD1 (5 bases). The clonotype was recovered from a middle-aged man in good health and CMV-seronegative. The material sequenced was PBMCs. In DNA form, the CDR3 reads TGTGCCAGCAGCTTAAGCGGGACGGTGAACACTGAAGCTTTCTTT. It is translated as CASSLSGTVNTEAFF. Drawing the rest from reference TRBV7-6 and TRBJ1-1, the complete variable domain is GAGVSQSPRYKVTKRGQDVALRCDPISGHVSLYWYRQALGQGPEFLTYFNYEAQQDKSGLPNDRFSAERPEGSISTLTIQRTEQRDSAMYRCASSLSGTVNTEAFFGQGTRLTVV.